This T cell receptor beta chain was sequenced for a study of cytomegalovirus exposure and HLA in healthy donors. The trim removed 6 bases at V and 1 base at J, leaving 5 bases unmatched. Germline V lookup: CDR1 SQVTM, CDR2 ANQGSEA. This CDR3 has 13 residues. PCR amplification relied on 60 Vbeta primers (plus 13 Jbeta primers). Profiled with immunoSEQ multiplex PCR; TCRdb holds only in-frame clones, not every one. Of 160,000 or so clones listed, 80% to 90% are singletons. Remarks on this clone: The antigen remains undetermined.

Study-level findings and limits: Later work showed greater clonal expansion in HLA-associated TCR beta chains than in equally common others.

Specimen: PBMCs. The sequence was collected from a woman aged 50 to 60 in good health and CMV-seronegative. The chain has TRBV29-1 and TRBJ1-1, with 7 bases aligning to TRBD1. CDR3 nucleotides: TGCAGCGTGAACAGGGGCCAGAACACTGAAGCTTTCTTT. Encoded protein: CSVNRGQNTEAFF.